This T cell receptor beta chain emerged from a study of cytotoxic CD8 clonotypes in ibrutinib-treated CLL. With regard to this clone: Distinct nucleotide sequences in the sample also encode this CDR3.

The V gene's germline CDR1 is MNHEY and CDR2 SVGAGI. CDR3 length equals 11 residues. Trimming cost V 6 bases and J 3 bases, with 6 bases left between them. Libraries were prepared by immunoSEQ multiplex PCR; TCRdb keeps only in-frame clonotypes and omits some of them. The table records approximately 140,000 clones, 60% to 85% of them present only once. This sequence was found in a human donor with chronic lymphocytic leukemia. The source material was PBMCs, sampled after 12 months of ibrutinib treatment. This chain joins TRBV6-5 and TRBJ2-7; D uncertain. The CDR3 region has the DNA TGTGCCAGCAGCTCCTTCTACGAGCAGTACTTC. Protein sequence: CASSSFYEQYF.